One and the same sample provided the 29 T cell receptor beta chains below, sequenced in a study of T cell repertoires in cytomegalovirus infection. TCRdb re-called the reads with MiXCR, one entry per CDR3 protein. Here the sample spans around 740,000 distinct CDR3 sequences, roughly 36% being singletons. What was sequenced was PBMCs. The receptors derive from a human donor in good health (CMV status not recorded). Some clones in this sample may be carry-over from other donors' samples.

This clonotype appeared once. A read error is possible here, since a much larger clone lies one base away. The chain joins TRBV7-2 to TRBJ1-1; D call uncertain. CDR1 is SGHTA and CDR2 is FQGNSA in the germline V gene. The CDR3 extends over 13 amino acids. Trimming left V 6 bases short and J 5 bases short, with 13 bases between. The CDR3 spells CASSIKVGTEAFF. Written as DNA, the CDR3 is TGTGCCAGCAGTATCAAAGTCGGGACTGAAGCTTTCTTT.

As for this clonotype: An end of the junction does not agree with germline; a read error may underlie this. The J gene is TRBJ2-7, the V gene TRBV7-2; D may match TRBD1 or TRBD2 (5 bases each). The V gene's germline CDR1 is SGHTA and CDR2 FQGNSA. This CDR3 contains 14 residues. The CDR3: CAGSLSVGAYEQYF. The CDR3 DNA reads TGTGCCGGCAGCCTTAGCGTGGGGGCCTACGAGCAGTACTTC. Based on the CDR3 plus reference TRBV7-2 and TRBJ2-7, the full variable domain is GAGVSQSPSNKVTEKGKDVELRCDPISGHTALYWYRQSLGQGLEFLIYFQGNSAPDKSGLPSDRFSAERTGGSVSTLTIQRTQQEDSAVYLCAGSLSVGAYEQYFGPGTRLTVT.

The chain joins TRBV28 to TRBJ1-6; perhaps TRBD1 as D (6 bases). The germline V and J ends were trimmed by 6 bases and 9 bases, with 21 bases remaining between them. Germline-derived CDR1 and CDR2 are MDHEN and SYDVKM. CDR3 size: 16 residues. The CDR3 DNA sequence: TGTGCCAGCAGACCCGGGACATTGACGATTGGTTCACCCCTCCACTTT. Translation: CASRPGTLTIGSPLHF.

The rearrangement links TRBV7-2 to TRBJ2-2, with TRBD2 matching over 9 bases. The CDR3 contains 15 residues. Germline-derived CDR1 and CDR2 are SGHTA and FQGNSA. The V gene end was trimmed by 6 bases and the J gene end by 4 bases; junction bases not matched to a gene: 6. The CDR3 nucleotides read TGTGCCAGCAGAACAGGGACTAGCACCACCGGGGAGCTGTTTTTT. Residues: CASRTGTSTTGELFF.

The chain recombines TRBV4-2 with TRBJ2-1; the D is unclear. Deletions cut 4 bases from V and 2 bases from J, with 12 bases between. From germline, CDR1 is LGHNA and CDR2 YNFKEQ. This CDR3 region has 15 residues. CDR3 in DNA: TGTGCCAGCAGCCTCCGGGCTGAACCCTACAATGAGCAGTTCTTC. As protein: CASSLRAEPYNEQFF.

V is TRBV28 and J is TRBJ1-5; D is ambiguous. CDR1 and CDR2 from the germline V gene are MDHEN and SYDVKM. The length of the CDR3 is 15 residues. V shed 1 base and J shed 4 bases, with 11 bases lying between them. The CDR3 loop is CASSLFKNMNQPQHF. CDR3 in DNA: TGTGCCAGCAGTTTATTCAAGAATATGAATCAGCCCCAGCATTTT.

With regard to this clonotype: This CDR3 is missing its conserved last phenylalanine or tryptophan, likely due to a read error. The rearrangement joins TRBV6-1 to TRBJ2-7; maybe TRBD2 (6 bases). Germline-derived CDR1 and CDR2 are MNHNS and SASEGT. The CDR3 consists of 16 residues. The germline V and J ends were trimmed by 3 bases and 0 bases, with 15 bases remaining between them. Here the CDR3 reads CASSDSGGPRSYEQYL. CDR3 coding DNA: TGTGCCAGCAGTGATAGCGGTGGGCCTCGCTCCTACGAGCAGTACTTA.

This clonotype was seen more than once but under ten times. The chain is built from TRBV20-1 and TRBJ1-1, with D hard to call. CDR1 and CDR2 from the germline V gene are DFQATT and SNEGSKA (reference sequence). Between the trimmed V and J ends, which lost 5 bases and 1 base, there was a span of 11 bases. The CDR3 loop spans 13 amino acids. The chain's CDR3 is CSAPEPANTEAFF. In DNA form, the CDR3 reads TGCAGTGCTCCCGAGCCGGCGAACACTGAAGCTTTCTTT.

V usage is TRBV7-2 and J usage is TRBJ2-2; 12 bases are shared with TRBD2. Germline V CDR1 and CDR2: SGHTA, FQGNSA. The CDR3 loop spans 19 amino acids. Trimming took 1 base from V and 1 from J; bases not matched to a gene: 7. The CDR3 coding sequence is TGTGCCAGCAGCTTAGGGTTCGGGACTAGCGGGTGGAACACCGGGGAGCTGTTTTTT. It is translated as CASSLGFGTSGWNTGELFF.

The genes are TRBV28 and TRBJ2-2; the match to TRBD1 covers 7 bases. V was pared by 10 bases and J by 0 bases, with 5 bases of the junction left unmatched. Germline V gene lookup returns CDR1 MDHEN and CDR2 SYDVKM. The CDR3 covers 14 residues. The DNA for the CDR3 is TGTGCCATTTTGGACAGGTCGAACACCGGGGAGCTGTTTTTT. It is translated as CAILDRSNTGELFF.

This clonotype has more than one count but fewer than ten. The rearrangement uses TRBV28 and TRBJ2-7; unclear D gene. Germline V gene data show CDR1 as MDHEN and CDR2 as SYDVKM. The length of the CDR3 is 13 residues. The germline V and J ends were trimmed by 5 bases and 4 bases, with 12 bases remaining between them. The CDR3 coding sequence is TGTGCCAGCAGTCCAGAGTTTCCTTACGAGCAGTACTTC. This gives the protein CASSPEFPYEQYF. The full variable domain, completed using reference TRBV28 and TRBJ2-7, is DVKVTQSSRYLVKRTGEKVFLECVQDMDHENMFWYRQDPGLGLRLIYFSYDVKMKEKGDIPEGYSVSREKKERFSLILESASTNQTSMYLCASSPEFPYEQYFGPGTRLTVT.

The chain uses TRBV4-1 and TRBJ2-2; 12 bases are shared with TRBD2. Germline V gene sequence: CDR1 MGHRA, CDR2 YSYEKL. This CDR3 has 18 amino acids. The junction had 6 bases not matched to a gene; V was cut back by 2 bases and J by 2 bases. CDR3 amino acids: CASSQSLAGGYNTGELFF. For the CDR3, the DNA is TGCGCCAGCAGCCAAAGCCTAGCGGGAGGGTATAACACCGGGGAGCTGTTTTTT.

V gene TRBV7-8 combines with J gene TRBJ2-5; D gene ambiguous. CDR3 length equals 14 residues. Germline V lookup: CDR1 SGHVS, CDR2 FQNEAQ. The V end lost 7 bases, the J end lost 4 bases, and 16 bases lay between the germline ends. DNA of the CDR3: TGTGCCAGCATCCTCGACCTCCGAGGAGAGACCCAGTACTTC. Amino acids: CASILDLRGETQYF. The whole variable domain, remainder taken from reference TRBV7-8 and TRBJ2-5, is GAGVSQSPRYKVAKRGQDVALRCDPISGHVSLFWYQQALGQGPEFLTYFQNEAQLDKSGLPSDRFFAERPEGSVSTLKIQRTQQEDSAVYLCASILDLRGETQYFGPGTRLLVL.

V usage is TRBV6-5 and J usage is TRBJ2-7; TRBD2 aligns across 13 bases. Losses at the gene ends were 2 bases for V and 5 bases for J; bases not matched to a gene: 9. The germline gives CDR1 MNHEY, CDR2 SVGAGI. CDR3 length: 17 residues. CDR3 amino acids: CASSYGLAGVGRNEQYF. The CDR3 nucleotides are TGTGCCAGCAGTTACGGACTAGCGGGAGTGGGGCGGAACGAGCAGTACTTC.

This clonotype was seen more than once but under ten times. CDR3: CASSHLAGRAHQETQYF. CDR3 nucleotide sequence: TGCGCCAGCAGCCACCTAGCGGGGAGGGCCCATCAAGAGACCCAGTACTTC. The chain is built from TRBV4-1 and TRBJ2-5; 9 bases agree with TRBD2. This CDR3 comprises 17 residues. Germline CDR1 reads MGHRA; CDR2 reads YSYEKL. Trimming cost V 3 bases and J 2 bases; bases outside gene matches: 10.

This clonotype has a count of ten or more. CDR3 region: CASSLVGDRGYEQYF. The CDR3, as DNA: TGTGCCAGCAGCTTAGTTGGGGACAGGGGCTACGAGCAGTACTTC. This chain connects TRBV7-2 to TRBJ2-7; 10 bases agree with TRBD1. CDR1 is SGHTA and CDR2 is FQGNSA in the germline V gene. This CDR3 is 15 amino acids long. Trimming cost V 1 base and J 3 bases; bases outside gene matches: 3.

This clonotype has only one observation. This clone may be a read error of a much larger clone one base away. The genes are TRBV7-2 and TRBJ1-5; the match to TRBD1 covers 11 bases. CDR1 is SGHTA and CDR2 is FQGNSA in the germline V gene. This CDR3 contains 18 residues. Here the CDR3 DNA reads TGTGCCAGCAGCCGGACCGGGACAGGGGGGTCTGGCAATCAGCTCCAGCATTTT. Translated, it gives CASSRTGTGGSGNQLQHF.

This clonotype has more than one count but fewer than ten. This sequence joins TRBV7-8 and TRBJ1-3; no definite D call. Per germline, CDR1 SGHVS and CDR2 FQNEAQ. The CDR3 sequence is 12 residues long. V was shortened by 7 bases and J by 11 bases, with 15 bases between the two germline ends. The CDR3 DNA is TGTGCCAGCATCACCAGAGGAGTTGCCATATATTTT. It specifies CASITRGVAIYF.

This clonotype has a handful of counts. The genes are TRBV2 and TRBJ2-2, with TRBD2 identical over 13 bases. V was clipped by 2 bases and J by 4 bases; unmatched bases: 1. The CDR3 is 16 residues long. CDR1 is SNHLY and CDR2 is FYNNEI in the germline V gene. CDR3 sequence reads: CASSETSGRATGELFF. The CDR3 bases are TGTGCCAGCAGTGAAACTAGCGGGAGGGCCACCGGGGAGCTGTTTTTT.

This clonotype was detected only a few times. V is TRBV10-3 and J is TRBJ1-1; no firm D call. The CDR3 runs to 11 residues. Germline V gives CDR1 ENHRY, CDR2 SYGVKD. The V end lost 6 bases, the J end lost 5 bases, and 7 bases lay between the germline ends. The CDR3 sequence: CAIREMTEAFF. The CDR3 nucleotides read TGTGCCATCAGAGAGATGACTGAAGCTTTCTTT.

This clonotype has a single count. CDR3 DNA: TGTGCCAGCAGTAGAGAGGGAGACTACAATGAGCAGTTCTTC. The encoded protein is CASSREGDYNEQFF. This chain connects TRBV2 to TRBJ2-1; D might be TRBD2 (5 bases). From germline, CDR1 is SNHLY and CDR2 FYNNEI. The CDR3 loop spans 14 amino acids. Trimming took 5 bases from V and 3 from J, leaving 11 bases between them. The full variable domain, with the rest looked up from reference TRBV2 and TRBJ2-1, is EPEVTQTPSHQVTQMGQEVILRCVPISNHLYFYWYRQILGQKVEFLVSFYNNEISEKSEIFDDQFSVERPDGSNFTLKIRSTKLEDSAMYFCASSREGDYNEQFFGPGTRLTVL.

Only a few counts were recorded for this clonotype. CDR3 loop: CASSDPGTLETQYF. The CDR3 nucleotides read TGTGCCAGCAGTGATCCCGGGACCCTAGAGACCCAGTACTTC. The chain links TRBV25-1 to TRBJ2-5, with D possibly being TRBD1 or TRBD2 (5 bases each). Germline V gene lookup returns CDR1 MGHDK and CDR2 SYGVNS. The V and J ends lost 3 bases and 4 bases respectively, with 12 bases between them. This CDR3 spans 14 amino acids.

As DNA, the CDR3 is TGCAGTGCTCCCAAACCATGGGGGAGGAGTAAAGAGACCCAGTACTTC. Translating gives CSAPKPWGRSKETQYF. The chain recombines TRBV20-1 with TRBJ2-5; a possible D gene is TRBD2 (6 bases). V dropped 5 bases and J dropped 3 bases, with 22 bases sitting between them. The germline V gene has CDR1 DFQATT and CDR2 SNEGSKA (reference sequence). The CDR3 is made up of 16 amino acids.

Only a few counts were recorded for this clonotype. This chain uses TRBV19 with TRBJ1-2; D is ambiguous. The V and J ends lost 2 bases and 4 bases respectively, with 17 bases between them. Germline V CDR1 and CDR2: LNHDA, SQIVND (reference sequence). This CDR3 is 16 amino acids long. CDR3 in DNA: TGTGCCAGTAGTATACGGATTCCGACGGCCGGCTATGGCTACACCTTC. Protein product: CASSIRIPTAGYGYTF.

The rearrangement links TRBV6-5 to TRBJ1-4, with TRBD1 identical over 9 bases. Germline assignment: CDR1 MNHEY and CDR2 SVGAGI. The CDR3 contains 16 residues. J was trimmed by 8 bases and V by 2 bases; bases with no gene match: 9. The CDR3 region has the DNA TGTGCCAGCAGTTACCCGGGACAGGGAGATAGGGAAAAACTGTTTTTT. Protein sequence: CASSYPGQGDREKLFF.

In this sample, this clonotype turned up a few times. V usage is TRBV12-3 or TRBV12-4 and J usage is TRBJ2-1, with D uncertain. With 2 bases removed from V and 9 bases from J, the gap between germline ends came to 11 bases. The length of the CDR3 is 13 residues. This CDR3 reads CASSLNSLGEQFF. CDR3 sequence (DNA): TGTGCCAGCAGTTTAAACAGTCTTGGTGAGCAGTTCTTC.

This chain uses TRBV6-6 with TRBJ2-7; maybe TRBD2 (6 bases). V gave up 0 bases and J gave up 6 bases, with 15 bases separating them. The CDR3 extends over 15 amino acids. Germline V CDR1 and CDR2: MNHNY, SVGAGI (reference sequence). The CDR3 region has the DNA TGTGCCAGCAGTTACTCGACGGGAGCGGGTTTCGAGCAGTACTTC. This gives the protein CASSYSTGAGFEQYF.

This clonotype has a single count. The chain joins TRBV5-4 to TRBJ2-7, with 8 bases fitting TRBD1. V trimming: 3 bases; J trimming: 6 bases; junction bases outside the gene matches: 5. The CDR3 is 13 amino acids. CDR1 and CDR2 from the germline V gene are SGHNT and YYREEE (reference sequence). CDR3 sequence reads: CASSYGQGGEQYF. The CDR3 DNA is TGTGCCAGCAGCTACGGACAGGGAGGCGAGCAGTACTTC.

The chain is built from TRBV19 and TRBJ2-3; weak D call: TRBD2 (5 bases). Germline V gene data show CDR1 as LNHDA and CDR2 as SQIVND (reference sequence). CDR3 length equals 18 residues. With 3 bases removed from V and 2 bases from J, the gap between germline ends came to 21 bases. CDR3 in amino acids: CASSIHLVLDGITDTQYF. CDR3 nucleotide sequence: TGTGCCAGTAGTATTCACCTGGTACTAGACGGAATCACAGATACGCAGTATTTT.